The rows below give T cell receptor beta chains drawn from one sample of a study of CD8 T cells in ankylosing spondylitis. TCRdb re-derived calls from the 5' RACE reads in MiXCR, one entry per CDR3 protein. In the table there are around 770,000 distinct CDR3 sequences, approximately 12% of which are singletons. Sequences were obtained from blood, either unsorted or a sorted T cell fraction (not recorded which). The receptors come from a male donor with ankylosing spondylitis. Both conserved end residues are part of each CDR3. Each record gives: J gene, clone size, V gene, D gene, CDR3 protein, CDR3 DNA. A D gene is named only where the DNA matches it firmly. Expanded clones get a size class; other rows say once, few or many, or leave the size out.

TRBJ1-4,few,TRBV20-1,TRBD1,CSASQTGSNEKLFF,TGCAGTGCTAGCCAGACAGGGAGTAATGAAAAACTGTTTTTT
TRBJ2-1,many,TRBV27,TRBD2,CASSLWLAGGPHEQFF,TGTGCCAGCAGTTTATGGCTAGCGGGAGGGCCGCATGAGCAGTTCTTC
TRBJ2-2,many,TRBV11-3,-,CASSLDGRGGRRELFF,TGTGCCAGCAGCTTAGATGGCAGGGGGGGAAGACGGGAGCTGTTTTTT
TRBJ2-1,few,TRBV7-8,TRBD2,CASSFLSGRANEQFF,TGTGCCAGCAGCTTCCTTAGCGGGAGGGCCAATGAGCAGTTCTTC
TRBJ2-2,-,TRBV7-2,TRBD2,CASSLDAGGNTGELFF,TGTGCCAGCAGCCTCGATGCGGGGGGGAACACCGGGGAGCTGTTTTTT
TRBJ2-7,few,TRBV20-1,TRBD2,CSASPGLAGGEQYF,TGCAGTGCTAGCCCGGGACTAGCGGGAGGCGAGCAGTACTTC
TRBJ1-1,few,TRBV12-3/TRBV12-4,TRBD1,CASTRRTGNTEAFF,TGTGCCAGCACTCGGAGGACAGGGAATACTGAAGCTTTCTTT
TRBJ1-3,few,TRBV25-1,-,CASSEYYEGGNTIYF,TGTGCCAGCAGTGAATATTACGAGGGTGGAAACACCATATATTTT
TRBJ2-5,few,TRBV20-1,TRBD2,CSARGLAGTQYF,TGCAGTGCTAGGGGACTAGCGGGAACCCAGTACTTC
TRBJ2-1,-,TRBV20-1,TRBD2,CSAWGLAGGTKQFF,TGCAGTGCTTGGGGACTAGCGGGGGGAACTAAGCAGTTCTTC
TRBJ1-4,few,TRBV20-1,TRBD1,CSARGDRGYEKLFF,TGCAGTGCTAGGGGGGACAGGGGTTATGAAAAACTGTTTTTT
TRBJ1-2,-,TRBV7-8,TRBD1,CASSDRGARGYTF,TGTGCCAGCAGCGACAGGGGAGCTCGAGGCTACACCTTC
TRBJ1-5,-,TRBV4-1,-,CASSKTVSTDSNQPQHF,TGCGCCAGCAGCAAGACTGTGTCGACGGATAGCAATCAGCCCCAGCATTTT
TRBJ1-6,few,TRBV12-3/TRBV12-4,-,CASSSQFPLSPLHF,TGTGCCAGCAGTTCCCAGTTCCCCCTTTCACCCCTCCACTTT
TRBJ1-5,few,TRBV6-1,-,CATRKGRYSNQPQHF,TGTGCCACCCGAAAGGGGAGATATAGCAATCAGCCCCAGCATTTT
TRBJ1-5,few,TRBV4-3,-,CASSQEAYSNQPQHF,TGCGCCAGCAGCCAAGAGGCGTATAGCAATCAGCCCCAGCATTTT
TRBJ2-1,many,TRBV27,-,CASSTLGDEQFF,TGTGCCAGCAGCACCCTAGGGGATGAGCAGTTCTTC
TRBJ1-2,few,TRBV30,-,CAWSLGQFGGYTF,TGTGCCTGGAGTTTAGGACAGTTTGGAGGCTACACCTTC
TRBJ1-4,once,TRBV9,TRBD1,CASSEGGTAEKLFF,TGTGCCAGCAGCGAAGGGGGCACTGCTGAAAAACTGTTTTTT
TRBJ2-3,-,TRBV27,TRBD1,CASSKIDRGTDTQYF,TGTGCCAGCAGCAAAATTGACAGGGGCACAGATACGCAGTATTTT
TRBJ2-1,-,TRBV5-1,-,CASSKDSGNNEQFF,TGCGCCAGCAGCAAGGACAGCGGCAACAATGAGCAGTTCTTC
TRBJ1-1,-,TRBV20-1,TRBD1,CSGDEQGGQAFF,TGCAGTGGGGATGAACAGGGGGGCCAAGCTTTCTTT
TRBJ1-2,-,TRBV20-1,TRBD1,CSARGTGKVSSYGYTF,TGCAGTGCTAGGGGGACAGGGAAGGTATCCTCCTATGGCTACACCTTC
TRBJ2-7,many,TRBV29-1,-,CSVGRLGSEQYF,TGCAGCGTTGGAAGGTTAGGATCCGAGCAGTACTTC
TRBJ2-7,few,TRBV5-1,TRBD2,CASSVGVAGVWEQYF,TGCGCCAGCAGCGTCGGAGTAGCGGGAGTCTGGGAGCAGTACTTC
TRBJ1-5,many,TRBV10-3,-,CAISESLYQPQHF,TGTGCCATCAGTGAGTCACTGTATCAGCCCCAGCATTTT
TRBJ2-1,many,TRBV7-9,-,CASSWGAYNEQFF,TGTGCCAGCAGCTGGGGGGCCTACAATGAGCAGTTCTTC
TRBJ2-7,-,TRBV21-1,-,CASSKVSGRAEQYF,TGTGCCAGCAGCAAAGTTAGCGGGAGGGCCGAGCAGTACTTC
TRBJ1-5,-,TRBV7-2,-,CASSLYGTVDQPQHF,TGTGCCAGCAGCCTATACGGGACGGTAGATCAGCCCCAGCATTTT
TRBJ2-5,many,TRBV20-1,TRBD2,CSATALAGVETQYF,TGCAGTGCTACGGCGCTAGCGGGGGTAGAGACCCAGTACTTC
TRBJ2-1,few,TRBV29-1,TRBD2,CSVLPGLALREQFF,TGCAGCGTTCTTCCGGGACTAGCGCTCCGTGAGCAGTTCTTC
TRBJ1-2,few,TRBV6-1,TRBD1,CASSRRTGRANYGYTF,TGTGCCAGCAGTCGGCGGACAGGAAGAGCTAACTATGGCTACACCTTC
TRBJ2-5,many,TRBV29-1,-,CSGQTGGRETQYF,TGCAGCGGACAAACCGGGGGAAGAGAGACCCAGTACTTC
TRBJ1-2,-,TRBV7-9,-,CASSLAVGDGYTF,TGTGCCAGCAGCTTAGCGGTGGGTGACGGCTACACCTTC
TRBJ2-1,-,TRBV20-1,TRBD2,CSPLGGSSYNEQFF,TGCAGCCCCTTGGGGGGGAGCTCCTACAATGAGCAGTTCTTC
TRBJ2-5,-,TRBV20-1,-,CSALDSPFQETQYF,TGCAGTGCCCTGGACAGCCCCTTCCAAGAGACCCAGTACTTC
TRBJ1-3,few,TRBV29-1,-,CSVARQGFGNTIYF,TGCAGCGTTGCCCGGCAGGGATTCGGAAACACCATATATTTT
TRBJ2-3,many,TRBV10-3,TRBD1,CAINKGQFSTDTQYF,TGTGCCATCAATAAGGGACAGTTTAGCACAGATACGCAGTATTTT
TRBJ2-5,-,TRBV24-1,-,CATSDFPGQETQYF,TGTGCCACCAGTGATTTCCCAGGCCAAGAGACCCAGTACTTC
TRBJ1-5,many,TRBV4-3,-,CASSQDNGEGQPQHF,TGCGCCAGCAGCCAAGATAATGGGGAAGGGCAGCCCCAGCATTTT
TRBJ1-1,-,TRBV11-2,-,CASNFSTEAFF,TGTGCCAGCAATTTCAGCACTGAAGCTTTCTTT
TRBJ2-7,-,TRBV20-1,TRBD1,CSARATGRNEQYF,TGCAGTGCTAGGGCGACAGGGCGAAACGAGCAGTACTTC
TRBJ2-5,many,TRBV7-2,TRBD2,CASSFGGRVGKTQYF,TGTGCCAGCAGCTTTGGTGGGAGGGTAGGGAAGACCCAGTACTTC
TRBJ2-7,few,TRBV15,TRBD2,CATSRGLAGGIYEQYF,TGTGCCACCAGCAGGGGACTAGCGGGAGGTATATACGAGCAGTACTTC
TRBJ1-3,few,TRBV29-1,-,CSVAGGAERNTIYF,TGCAGCGTTGCGGGGGGGGCCGAACGAAACACCATATATTTT
TRBJ2-4,-,TRBV20-1,-,CSVPTGKENIQYF,TGCAGTGTCCCCACAGGGAAGGAAAACATTCAGTACTTC
TRBJ2-3,few,TRBV5-1,TRBD2,CASSLESGGTDTQYF,TGCGCCAGCAGCTTGGAGAGCGGGGGGACAGATACGCAGTATTTT
TRBJ1-5,few,TRBV19,-,CASSMRGTDPQHF,TGTGCCAGTAGTATGAGAGGGACGGATCCCCAGCATTTT
TRBJ2-7,-,TRBV25-1,-,CASRPIGSERFYEQYF,TGTGCCAGCAGGCCCATCGGTAGCGAGAGGTTCTACGAGCAGTACTTC
TRBJ2-5,-,TRBV5-1,-,CASSMVTGGEGETQYF,TGCGCCAGCAGTATGGTCACGGGCGGAGAGGGGGAGACCCAGTACTTC
TRBJ2-1,-,TRBV12-3/TRBV12-4,TRBD2,CASSGRLAGGREQFF,TGTGCCAGCAGTGGTCGACTAGCGGGGGGGCGTGAGCAGTTCTTC